Listed here are 26 T cell receptor beta chains from one sample, sequenced in a study of blood T cell repertoires in COVID-19. Repertoires were generated with immunoSEQ multiplex PCR, while TCRdb's copy carries only in-frame clones and drops some. The sample shows under 250,000 clones, 70% to 85% of them seen only once. The specimen sequenced was PBMCs or T cells enriched from blood (not recorded which). The receptors derive from a woman aged 60-75 years who had recovered from COVID-19.

The gene calls are TRBV6-5 and TRBJ1-5; 7 positions agree with TRBD1. This CDR3 region has 13 residues. Germline-derived CDR1 and CDR2 are MNHEY and SVGAGI. J gave up 4 bases and V 4 bases, and 1 base lay outside the gene matches. CDR3 loop: CASSWDRNQPQHF. In DNA, the CDR3 is TGTGCCAGCAGTTGGGACAGAAATCAGCCCCAGCATTTT.

The chain employs TRBV9 and TRBJ2-3, with 7 bases identical to TRBD2. Germline trimming cut 3 bases from V and 0 bases from J; bases unmatched to any gene: 4. The germline V gene encodes CDR1 SGDLS and CDR2 YYNGEE. The CDR3 length is 15 residues. CDR3 protein: CASSERDFSTDTQYF. DNA for the CDR3: TGTGCCAGCAGCGAGCGGGACTTTAGCACAGATACGCAGTATTTT.

The V call is TRBV12-1, the J call TRBJ1-4; the table names TRBD1, a call not compared with the DNA. TRBV12-1 is designated a pseudogene. The CDR3 spans 15 residues. The CDR3 sequence: CASSTDGRHNEKLFF. The CDR3, as DNA: TGTGCCAGCAGTACAGACGGAAGGCATAATGAAAAACTGTTTTTT.

J is TRBJ1-3 and V is TRBV2, with 7 bases aligning to TRBD1. CDR1 is SNHLY, CDR2 FYNNEI, per germline. There are 14 residues in the CDR3. V was pared by 7 bases and J by 0 bases, with 3 bases of the junction left unmatched. The DNA for the CDR3 is TGTGCCAGCATCCCAGGGGGCTCTGGAAACACCATATATTTT. It yields the protein CASIPGGSGNTIYF. The whole variable domain, filled in from reference TRBV2 and TRBJ1-3, reads EPEVTQTPSHQVTQMGQEVILRCVPISNHLYFYWYRQILGQKVEFLVSFYNNEISEKSEIFDDQFSVERPDGSNFTLKIRSTKLEDSAMYFCASIPGGSGNTIYFGEGSWLTVV.

DNA of the CDR3: TGTGCCAGCAGTTTGACAGGGGATGGCTACACCTTC. Residues: CASSLTGDGYTF. The chain has TRBV7-9 and TRBJ1-2, with 8 bases lining up with TRBD1. Germline CDR1 and CDR2: SEHNR and FQNEAQ (reference sequence). The CDR3 covers 12 residues. The J segment lost 6 bases and the V segment lost 6 bases, leaving 3 bases of the junction unmatched.

This chain connects TRBV27 to TRBJ1-4, with D unresolved. V shed 3 bases and J shed 2 bases, with 7 bases lying between them. The CDR3 loop spans 14 amino acids. Germline V gene lookup returns CDR1 MNHEY and CDR2 SMNVEV (reference sequence). CDR3 in amino acids: CASSFMRTNEKLFF. DNA for the CDR3: TGTGCCAGCAGTTTTATGCGGACTAATGAAAAACTGTTTTTT.

V and J are TRBV5-5 and TRBJ1-3; D call uncertain. Germline CDR1 SGHKS, CDR2 YYEKEE (reference sequence). Deletions cut 4 bases from V and 4 bases from J, with 12 bases between. CDR3 length equals 14 residues. The CDR3 DNA follows: TGTGCCAGCAGCCTGGGTGGGCGAGGAAACACCATATATTTT. Its translation: CASSLGGRGNTIYF. Looking up the rest from reference TRBV5-5 and TRBJ1-3 gives the full variable domain: DAGVTQSPTHLIKTRGQQVTLRCSPISGHKSVSWYQQVLGQGPQFIFQYYEKEERGRGNFPDRFSARQFPNYSSELNVNALLLGDSALYLCASSLGGRGNTIYFGEGSWLTVV.

The chain couples TRBV28 to TRBJ1-5; D gene unclear. The length of the CDR3 is 12 residues. CDR1 MDHEN and CDR2 SYDVKM come from the germline V gene. V was cut by 1 base and J by 11 bases, with 9 bases left in between. As DNA, the CDR3 is TGTGCCAGCAGTTTATACCTCGAGGCCCAGCATTTT. It is translated as CASSLYLEAQHF.

The genes are TRBV19 and TRBJ2-7, with TRBD1 matching 10 bases. V dropped 6 bases and J dropped 0; count of bases not matched to a gene: 5. Germline V gene data show CDR1 as LNHDA and CDR2 as SQIVND (reference sequence). This CDR3 has 15 amino acids. The CDR3 is CASRKGTGVSYEQYF. The CDR3 DNA sequence: TGTGCCAGTAGAAAGGGGACAGGGGTCTCCTACGAGCAGTACTTC.

V usage is TRBV10-1 and J usage is TRBJ1-4, with 10 bases lining up with TRBD1. J was trimmed by 6 bases and V by 3 bases; bases with no gene match: 7. The germline V gene has CDR1 WNHNN and CDR2 SYGVQD (reference sequence). The CDR3 has 16 residues. The CDR3 coding sequence is TGCGCCAGCAGTGAAAGGACAGGGGGAGGGGATGAAAAACTGTTTTTT. This encodes CASSERTGGGDEKLFF.

This clone has just a few counts. This chain connects TRBV11-1 to TRBJ1-1; unclear D gene. The length of the CDR3 is 13 residues. Per the germline V gene, CDR1 is SGHAT and CDR2 is FQDESV (reference sequence). With 5 bases removed from V and 4 bases from J, the gap between germline ends came to 11 bases. CDR3 DNA: TGTGCCAGCAGCCGGGGTGAGAGCACTGAAGCTTTCTTT. It yields the protein CASSRGESTEAFF.

The V and J genes are TRBV7-6 and TRBJ2-7, with 7 bases aligning to TRBD1. Germline trimming cut 5 bases from V and 3 bases from J; bases unmatched to any gene: 16. Germline V gene lookup returns CDR1 SGHVS and CDR2 FNYEAQ. The CDR3 totals 17 residues. The CDR3, as DNA: TGTGCCAGCAGCGCCCTTCGCCCGGGACAGCCAAGCTACGAGCAGTACTTC. It specifies CASSALRPGQPSYEQYF.

The rearrangement links TRBV10-1 to TRBJ2-7, with 8 positions matching TRBD2. This CDR3 is 16 amino acids long. V lost 3 bases to trimming and J lost 0 bases; unmatched junction nucleotides: 7. CDR1 is WNHNN, CDR2 SYGVQD, per germline (reference sequence). For the CDR3, the DNA is TGCGCCAGCAGTGATCGGCTAGCGGGCAGCTCCTACGAGCAGTACTTC. It yields the protein CASSDRLAGSSYEQYF.

The chain has TRBV5-4 and TRBJ2-1, with 8 bases fitting TRBD1. J lost 7 bases, V lost 0 bases, and 3 bases had no gene match. The CDR3 is 14 residues long. Germline assignment: CDR1 SGHNT and CDR2 YYREEE (reference sequence). Here the CDR3 reads CASSLDRGSNEQFF. The CDR3 DNA reads as TGTGCCAGCAGCTTGGACAGGGGGTCGAATGAGCAGTTCTTC.

The V gene is TRBV29-1, the J gene TRBJ2-3, with TRBD1 matching 10 bases. Germline V gene sequence: CDR1 SQVTM, CDR2 ANQGSEA. V gave up 4 bases and J gave up 4 bases; unmatched junction bases: 5. The CDR3 runs 14 residues. CDR3 in DNA: TGCAGCGTTGCGGACAGGGGGGTCTCAGATACGCAGTATTTT. This sequence encodes CSVADRGVSDTQYF.

The rearrangement links TRBV3-1 (or the pseudogene TRBV3-2) to TRBJ1-5; maybe TRBD1 (5 bases). The CDR3 is 18 residues long. The germline V gene has CDR1 LGHDT and CDR2 YNNKEL (reference sequence). V lost 6 bases, J lost 0 bases, and 21 bases lay in between. The CDR3 reads CASRLKIVGHHSNQPQHF. The CDR3 nucleotides are TGTGCCAGCAGACTTAAGATCGTTGGACACCATAGCAATCAGCCCCAGCATTTT.

This chain joins TRBV2 and TRBJ2-7, with 8 bases fitting TRBD1. The V gene's germline CDR1 is SNHLY and CDR2 FYNNEI. Trimming cost V 6 bases and J 1 base; bases outside gene matches: 5. This CDR3 comprises 14 residues. This chain's CDR3 is CASRSDRGSYEQYF. CDR3 in DNA: TGTGCCAGCAGATCCGACAGGGGTTCCTACGAGCAGTACTTC.

The rearrangement uses TRBV6-5 and TRBJ2-1; the match to TRBD2 covers 12 bases. The CDR3 contains 15 residues. The germline V gene encodes CDR1 MNHEY and CDR2 SVGAGI. The junction had 10 bases not matched to a gene; V was cut back by 7 bases and J by 9 bases. The CDR3 reads CASTEPLAGGGEQFF. The CDR3, as DNA: TGTGCCAGCACCGAGCCCCTAGCGGGAGGGGGTGAGCAGTTCTTC.

V is TRBV14 and J is TRBJ1-1; TRBD1 agrees at 7 bases. The trim removed 5 bases at V and 9 bases at J, leaving 3 bases unmatched. Germline V gene data show CDR1 as SGHDN and CDR2 as FVKESK. This CDR3 is 11 amino acids long. CDR3 amino acids: CASSTTGQAFF. The CDR3 nucleotides are TGTGCCAGCAGCACGACAGGGCAAGCTTTCTTT.

This clone was observed a handful of times. J is TRBJ2-1 and V is TRBV19; 10 bases are shared with TRBD2. Per the germline V gene, CDR1 is LNHDA and CDR2 is SQIVND (reference sequence). There are 15 residues in the CDR3. Germline trimming cut 5 bases from V and 4 bases from J; bases unmatched to any gene: 5. For the CDR3, the DNA is TGTGCCAGTAGTGCCTCTAGCGGGGGATACAATGAGCAGTTCTTC. Amino acids: CASSASSGGYNEQFF. Variable domain in full (rest from reference TRBV19 and TRBJ2-1): DGGITQSPKYLFRKEGQNVTLSCEQNLNHDAMYWYRQDPGQGLRLIYYSQIVNDFQKGDIAEGYSVSREKKESFPLTVTSAQKNPTAFYLCASSASSGGYNEQFFGPGTRLTVL.

Only a few counts were recorded for this clone. The rearrangement joins TRBV12-3 or TRBV12-4 to TRBJ1-2; D is perhaps TRBD1 (5 bases). The V end lost 3 bases, the J end lost 6 bases, and 11 bases lay between the germline ends. The CDR3 spans 13 residues. CDR3 in DNA: TGTGCCAGCAGTTTGGCGGGGGGTCATGGCTACACCTTC. Translated: CASSLAGGHGYTF.

The chain recombines TRBV18 with TRBJ2-3; 9 nucleotides match TRBD1. Germline loops: CDR1 KGHSH, CDR2 LQKENI. This CDR3 contains 16 residues. J was trimmed by 2 bases and V by 6 bases; bases with no gene match: 9. The CDR3 sequence is CASSAGTGRFTDTQYF. The CDR3 DNA sequence: TGTGCCAGCTCGGCCGGGACAGGGAGATTCACAGATACGCAGTATTTT.

The chain is built from TRBV5-5 and TRBJ2-1; a weak D match, TRBD2 (6 bases). The CDR3 is made up of 13 amino acids. Trimming shortened V by 3 bases and J by 6 bases, and 10 bases separated the two germline ends. Germline V CDR1 and CDR2: SGHKS, YYEKEE (reference sequence). The DNA of the CDR3 is TGTGCCAGCAGCTGGGGACTCTCCAATGAGCAGTTCTTC. This gives the protein CASSWGLSNEQFF.

The chain carries TRBV14 and TRBJ2-1; possibly TRBD2 for D (5 bases). Germline CDR1 and CDR2: SGHDN and FVKESK. The CDR3 has 16 residues. Trimming stripped 4 bases from V and 2 bases from J, with 15 bases between. CDR3 in amino acids: CASSLGLLGTYNEQFF. CDR3 nucleotides: TGTGCCAGCAGCCTTGGACTCCTAGGAACCTACAATGAGCAGTTCTTC. Filled out from reference TRBV14 and TRBJ2-1, the complete variable domain reads EAGVTQFPSHSVIEKGQTVTLRCDPISGHDNLYWYRRVMGKEIKFLLHFVKESKQDESGMPNNRFLAERTGGTYSTLKVQPAELEDSGVYFCASSLGLLGTYNEQFFGPGTRLTVL.

Only a few counts were recorded for this clone. V usage is TRBV27 and J usage is TRBJ1-3; the match to TRBD1 covers 7 bases. V lost 6 bases to trimming and J lost 3 bases; unmatched junction nucleotides: 8. The length of the CDR3 is 15 residues. Germline values: CDR1 MNHEY, CDR2 SMNVEV (reference sequence). CDR3 residues: CASSPTGQVGNTIYF. The CDR3 nucleotides are TGTGCCAGCAGCCCTACAGGACAGGTTGGAAACACCATATATTTT.

The chain links TRBV6-4 to TRBJ1-5, with 9 bases matching TRBD1. The CDR3 covers 15 residues. Germline V gives CDR1 MRHNA, CDR2 SNTAGT. The J segment lost 2 bases and the V segment lost 8 bases, leaving 7 bases of the junction unmatched. Written as DNA, the CDR3 is TGTGCCAGCCGCGGGACAGGGATTTGCAATCAGCCCCAGCATTTT. As protein: CASRGTGICNQPQHF.